The entry below gives a single T cell receptor beta chain sequence along with its context. It lacks a known antigen. Base qualities are not provided; no much larger clone lies one nucleotide away. Per the publication, the time point label means: baseline before first vaccination. Vaccinee samples were obtained from the UK trials COV001 and COV002, which included a single-blind randomized controlled phase 2/3 trial of AZD1222 (ChAdOx1 nCoV-19) in healthy adults. Trial participant PBMC samples were collected at day 0 and day 28 after the second dose for TCRbeta chain sequencing. The CDR3 regions of human TCRbeta chains were analyzed by immunosequencing. As for the original processing: Repertoire TCRs were matched against a reference library of SARS-CoV-2-specific TCRs generated with the MIRA antigen-specificity platform. Breadth meant the fraction of unique TCRs that were SARS-CoV-2-associated, whereas depth meant the fraction of total T cells that were SARS-CoV-2-associated. Using the MIRA data, each spike-specific TCR was assigned both to the spike region to which the TCR was reactive and to a CD4 or CD8 class. Log10-transformed breadth and depth values were compared by one-way ANOVA with Sidak's multiple comparisons tests. TCRdb holds this immuneACCESS table with in-frame rearrangements only. Some clones are missing; in checked studies, unresolved V genes explain under half, and the rest has no known cause. V, J and clone size derive from that table, while D and trimming were established from the DNA sequence. The sample table shows around 150,000 clones, and about 93% are seen once. The top ten clones comprise about 0.64% of the sample.

This specimen belongs to a study of T cell responses to AZD1222 COVID-19 vaccine (dated by TCRdb to 2020 to 2022). Background on the whole study: AZD1222 recipients with second doses at about 4 weeks or about 12 weeks were pooled, because spike-specific TCR depth and breadth did not differ between schedules. A total of 233 trial participants underwent TCR sequencing, of whom around 210 had received two doses of AZD1222 and roughly 26 had received two doses of the MenACWY control vaccine. Enrollment into the trials was organized by age into subgroups of 18-55, 56-69 and 70-plus years, and those subgroups contained around 150, 28 and 57 TCR-sequenced participants, respectively. General conclusions and limits of the study: Participants were mostly white British and included more females than males, and it was suggested by the authors that clonal diversity may have been underestimated. In the small 56-69-year group, the increase in depth fell short of significance, most likely because of low power. Conclusions about previously exposed vaccinees are limited because only five to seven AZD1222 recipients were SARS-CoV-2 seropositive at baseline. The vaccine-associated CD4 TCRs covered the entire spike protein, and the dominant responses fell in regions 160-218 and 743-854. Reportedly, close to half of the unique spike-specific TCRs recognized epitopes lying outside the regions that are mutated in the B.1.351 and B.1.1.7 variants. A significant rise in spike-specific TCR breadth and depth was observed after two AZD1222 doses relative to day 0 and relative to MenACWY recipients. Because no day 14 peak-response samples were available, the repertoires could be characterized only after the peak T cell response.

The material sequenced was peripheral blood, taken on day 0 of AZD1222 vaccination. The sequence was obtained from an adult in good health.

The CDR3 here reads CATSRGNTEAFF. DNA sequence: TGTGCCACTTCCAGGGGGAACACTGAAGCTTTCTTT. The sequence joins TRBV6-5 to TRBJ1-1, and possibly TRBD1, on 6 matching bases. V loses 10 bases of germline sequence and J loses 1 base, and the interval between the two ends is 10 bases. The germline V gene gives CDR1 as MNHEY and CDR2 as SVGAGI. The CDR3 runs 12 amino acids, cysteine and phenylalanine included. Only the CDR3 DNA stays, 36 bases, in frame from base 1.